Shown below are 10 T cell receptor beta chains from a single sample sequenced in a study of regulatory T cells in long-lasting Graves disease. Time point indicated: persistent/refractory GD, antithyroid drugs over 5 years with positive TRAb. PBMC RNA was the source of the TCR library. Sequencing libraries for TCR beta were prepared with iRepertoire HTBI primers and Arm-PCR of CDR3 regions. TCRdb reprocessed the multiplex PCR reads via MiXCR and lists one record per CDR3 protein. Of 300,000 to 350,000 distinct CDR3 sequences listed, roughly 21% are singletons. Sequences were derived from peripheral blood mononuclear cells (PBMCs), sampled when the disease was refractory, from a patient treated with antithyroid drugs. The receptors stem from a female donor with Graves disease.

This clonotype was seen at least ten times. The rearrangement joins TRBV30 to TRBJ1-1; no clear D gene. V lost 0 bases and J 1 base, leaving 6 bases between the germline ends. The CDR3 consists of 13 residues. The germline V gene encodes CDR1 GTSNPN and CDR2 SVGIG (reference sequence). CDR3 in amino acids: CAWSVRGNTEAFF. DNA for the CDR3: TGTGCCTGGAGTGTACGTGGGAACACTGAAGCTTTCTTT.

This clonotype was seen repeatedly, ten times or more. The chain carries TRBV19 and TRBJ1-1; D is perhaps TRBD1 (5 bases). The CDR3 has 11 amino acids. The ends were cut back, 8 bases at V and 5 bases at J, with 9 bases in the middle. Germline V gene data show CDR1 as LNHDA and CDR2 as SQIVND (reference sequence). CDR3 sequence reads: CASFRETEAFF. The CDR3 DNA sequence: TGTGCCAGTTTCAGGGAGACTGAAGCTTTCTTT.

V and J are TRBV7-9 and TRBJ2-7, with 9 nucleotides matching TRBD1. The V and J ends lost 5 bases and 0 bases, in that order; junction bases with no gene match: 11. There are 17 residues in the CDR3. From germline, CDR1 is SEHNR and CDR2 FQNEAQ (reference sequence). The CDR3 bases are TGTGCCAGCAGCCCTGTGGGACAGGGATTAAGCTCCTACGAGCAGTACTTC. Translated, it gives CASSPVGQGLSSYEQYF.

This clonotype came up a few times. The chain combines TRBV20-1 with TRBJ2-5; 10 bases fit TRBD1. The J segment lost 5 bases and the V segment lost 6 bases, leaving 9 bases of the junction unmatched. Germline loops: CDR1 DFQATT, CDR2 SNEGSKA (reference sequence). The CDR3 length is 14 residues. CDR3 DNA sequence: TGCAGTGCCATCGACAGGGGGCGCTTGGAGACCCAGTACTTC. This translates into CSAIDRGRLETQYF.

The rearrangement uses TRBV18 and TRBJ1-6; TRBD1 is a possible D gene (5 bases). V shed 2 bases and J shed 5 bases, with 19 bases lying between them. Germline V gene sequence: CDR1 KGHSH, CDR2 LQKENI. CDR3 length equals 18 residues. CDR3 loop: CASSPTVGTTKDNSPLHF. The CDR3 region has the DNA TGTGCCAGCTCACCAACGGTCGGGACCACTAAAGATAATTCACCCCTCCACTTT.

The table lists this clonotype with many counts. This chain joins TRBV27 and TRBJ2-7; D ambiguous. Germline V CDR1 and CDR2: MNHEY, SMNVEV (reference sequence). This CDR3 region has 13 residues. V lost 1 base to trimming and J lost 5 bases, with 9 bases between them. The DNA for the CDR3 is TGTGCCAGCAGTTTATTGGAAGGGCACGAGCAGTACTTC. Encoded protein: CASSLLEGHEQYF.

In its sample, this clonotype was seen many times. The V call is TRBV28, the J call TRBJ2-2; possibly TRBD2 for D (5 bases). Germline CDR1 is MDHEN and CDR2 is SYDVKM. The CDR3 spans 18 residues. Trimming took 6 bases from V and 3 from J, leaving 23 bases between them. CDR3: CASRESGLGGDYTGELFF. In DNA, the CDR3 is TGTGCCAGCAGGGAGTCGGGGTTGGGCGGAGACTACACCGGGGAGCTGTTTTTT.

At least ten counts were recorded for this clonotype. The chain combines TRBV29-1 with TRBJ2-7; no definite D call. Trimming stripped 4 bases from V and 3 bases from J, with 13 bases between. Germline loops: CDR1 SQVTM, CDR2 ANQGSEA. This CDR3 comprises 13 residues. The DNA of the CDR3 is TGCAGCGTTGGGGCCGGGTTATACTACGAGCAGTACTTC. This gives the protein CSVGAGLYYEQYF.

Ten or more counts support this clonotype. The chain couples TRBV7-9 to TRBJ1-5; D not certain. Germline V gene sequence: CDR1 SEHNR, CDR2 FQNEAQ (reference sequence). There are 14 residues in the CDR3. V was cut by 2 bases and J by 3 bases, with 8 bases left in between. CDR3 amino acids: CASSLLAVNQPQHF. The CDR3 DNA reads TGTGCCAGCAGCTTATTGGCAGTCAATCAGCCCCAGCATTTT.

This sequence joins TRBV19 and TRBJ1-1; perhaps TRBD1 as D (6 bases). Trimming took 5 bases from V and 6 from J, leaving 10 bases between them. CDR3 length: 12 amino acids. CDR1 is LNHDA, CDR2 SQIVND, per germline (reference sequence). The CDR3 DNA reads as TGTGCCAGTAGTGTGGGGGCCTCTGAAGCTTTCTTT. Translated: CASSVGASEAFF.